In this sample, the clone carrying this T cell receptor beta chain turned up a few times. Its antigen is not identified. No infections or other immune events were documented during collection. The data were taken from a study of identifying expanded T cells in peripheral blood. The study's findings and limits: Over approximately two and four weeks, about 15 and 19 clones changed, versus roughly 1.1 between replicates. Across healthy donors, higher total template counts meant significantly greater roughly 2-week count variance.

Profiling relied on immunoSEQ multiplex PCR, and the TCRdb table lists in-frame clones only, not all of them. This sample has 90,000 or so clones, with around 90% found just once. The CDR3 runs 13 residues. CDR1 and CDR2 from the germline V gene are LGHNA and YSLEER. The germline V and J ends were trimmed by 3 bases and 7 bases, with 10 bases remaining between them. The chain employs TRBV4-3 and TRBJ2-1; tentatively, D is TRBD1 or TRBD2 (5 bases each). Specimen: blood. The clonotype was recovered from a person aged 18-70 years in good health. CDR3 DNA sequence: TGCGCCAGCAGCCAGGGACGGCCTAATGAGCAGTTCTTC. It encodes CASSQGRPNEQFF.